This T cell receptor (beta chain) was captured in a study of cytomegalovirus exposure and HLA in healthy donors. Study-wide points: The study recorded 164 TCR beta chains that were cytomegalovirus-associated. With high specificity and sensitivity, the classifier reportedly diagnosed cytomegalovirus status.

This clone was detected a few times. Its antigen is not identified. The CDR3 totals 17 residues. The germline gives CDR1 MGHDK, CDR2 SYGVNS. Trimming cost V 7 bases and J 4 bases; bases outside gene matches: 16. Though probably carrying unrecorded immune exposures, donors were nominally healthy at sampling. PCR employed 60 Vbeta and 13 Jbeta primers. Measured with immunoSEQ multiplex PCR; TCRdb has only the in-frame clones, and not every one. The sample carries about 110,000 clones, under 85% recorded once. The chain links TRBV25-1 to TRBJ2-1; 7 nucleotides line up with TRBD2. The TCR sequence derives from a woman aged 40 to 50 in good health and CMV-seropositive. The sample taken for sequencing was PBMCs. CDR3 DNA sequence: TGTGCCAGCAATCCAGAGGGTGGTGGGACTACGTACAATGAGCAGTTCTTC. Its translation is CASNPEGGGTTYNEQFF.